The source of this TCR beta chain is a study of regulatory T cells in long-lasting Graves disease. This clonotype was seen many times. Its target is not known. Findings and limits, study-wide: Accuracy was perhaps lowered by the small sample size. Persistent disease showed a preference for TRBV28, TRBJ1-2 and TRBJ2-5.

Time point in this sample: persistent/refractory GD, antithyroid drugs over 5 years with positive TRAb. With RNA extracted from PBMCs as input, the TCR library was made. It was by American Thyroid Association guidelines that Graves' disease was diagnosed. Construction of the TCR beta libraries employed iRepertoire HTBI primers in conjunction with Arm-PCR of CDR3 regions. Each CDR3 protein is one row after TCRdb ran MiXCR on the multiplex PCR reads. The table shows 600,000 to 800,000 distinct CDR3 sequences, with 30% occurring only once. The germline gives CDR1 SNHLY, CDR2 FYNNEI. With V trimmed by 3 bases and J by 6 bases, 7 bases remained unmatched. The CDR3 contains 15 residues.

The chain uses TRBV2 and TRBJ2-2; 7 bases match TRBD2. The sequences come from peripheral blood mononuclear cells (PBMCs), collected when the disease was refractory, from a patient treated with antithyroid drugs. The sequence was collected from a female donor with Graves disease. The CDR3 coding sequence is TGTGCCAGCAGTGAGGGAGGGAACGAGGCCGGGGAGCTGTTTTTT. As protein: CASSEGGNEAGELFF.